The rows below give T cell receptor beta chains drawn from one sample of a study of T-cell reconstitution after alpha-beta-depleted transplantation in children. Each CDR3 protein gets one entry after TCRdb re-called the PCR reads with MiXCR. Among 400,000 to 550,000 distinct CDR3 sequences, about 10% were seen once, and the ten largest hold roughly 2%. Source: PBMCs, taken before TCRalphabeta/CD19-depleted stem cell transplant. Source of these receptors: a child between 2 and 9 years old with inherited bone marrow failure, due to receive a stem cell transplant. Each CDR3 is given with its conserved first and last residue. Fields, in order: clone size, V gene, CDR3 protein. Not every row has a clone size; where given, it reads once, few, many or a size class.

>many|TRBV5-1
CASSLAGEQYF
>many|TRBV20-1
CSARIMGRTYNEQFF
>.|TRBV7-9
CASIGRAALSGANVLTF
>few|TRBV29-1
CSVVPRGGVSYGYTF
>many|TRBV6-1
CASSVTNTGELFF
>many|TRBV5-4
CASSLNGLYEQYF
>.|TRBV9
CASSVTDPSLEQFF
>few|TRBV6-2/TRBV6-3
CASSSPQAGSPENYGYTF
>few|TRBV14
CASSPIDYNEQFF
>.|TRBV20-1
CSARAPGLGSHEQYF
>many|TRBV11-2
CASSFPSGEMTVEQYF
>many|TRBV7-8
CASSYGRFRGLGETQYF
>many|TRBV11-2
CASSPYTTGRGTDTQYF
>few|TRBV19
CASGWLEEQFF
>many|TRBV20-1
CSAKEWEYGYTF
>.|TRBV24-1
CATSDLRTGGPGELFF
>many|TRBV5-1
CASSLQGAGETQYF
>few|TRBV30
CAWSGQGDQPQHF
>many|TRBV20-1
CSARDHGIGVNTEAFF
>.|TRBV23-1
CASSRPTSINTGELFF
>few|TRBV15
CATTQGGSSPYNEQFF
>many|TRBV29-1
CTVMLRNYGYTF
>many|TRBV20-1
CSARGRSLETQYF
>many|TRBV12-3/TRBV12-4
CASSFGRPRGRIYGYTF
>many|TRBV5-1
CASSPTGEAQPQHF
>many|TRBV4-3
CASSQFSGVSSTDTQYF
>many|TRBV4-3
CASSQVLGGAGEKLFF
>few|TRBV11-2
CASSPLGVTQYF